This T cell receptor beta chain was sequenced for a study of shared clonotypes between healthy human individuals. At the level of the study: Three CD4 naive, three CD4 memory, two CD8 naive and one CD8 memory plate were used per donor.

TCRdb keeps only in-frame clones here, not all; method: immunoSEQ multiplex PCR. The data hold approximately 1.5 million clones, with roughly 98% observed a single time. Study results and limitations: In contrast to clonotypes shared by all four donors, non-shared clonotypes had lower generation probabilities.

Germline V gives CDR1 SEHNR, CDR2 FQNEAQ (reference sequence). The CDR3 covers 15 residues. V was clipped by 0 bases and J by 4 bases, with 12 bases between them. Turning to this clone: Its cognate antigen is unknown.

The V and J genes are TRBV7-9 and TRBJ1-1; TRBD1 might be the D (6 bases). The sample comprised naive CD4+ T cells sorted from blood. The subset is: CD45RA+ positively selected. The sequence derives from a young man in good health. The CDR3 sequence: CASSLAGGLGTEAFF. In DNA, the CDR3 is TGTGCCAGCAGCTTAGCGGGGGGGCTGGGCACTGAAGCTTTCTTT.